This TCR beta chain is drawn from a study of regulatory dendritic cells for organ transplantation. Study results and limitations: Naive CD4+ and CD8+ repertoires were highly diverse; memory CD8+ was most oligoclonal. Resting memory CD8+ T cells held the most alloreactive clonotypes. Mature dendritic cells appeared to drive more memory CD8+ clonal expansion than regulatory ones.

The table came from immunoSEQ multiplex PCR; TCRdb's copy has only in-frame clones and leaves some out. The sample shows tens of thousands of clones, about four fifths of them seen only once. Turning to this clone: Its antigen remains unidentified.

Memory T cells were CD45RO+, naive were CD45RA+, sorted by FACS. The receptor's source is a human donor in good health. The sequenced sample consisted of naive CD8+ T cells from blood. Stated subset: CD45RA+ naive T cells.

CDR3 bases: TGCGCCAGCAGCCAAGCCTTTTGGACTAGCGGGGGTGGGGAGCAGTTCTTC. Its translation: CASSQAFWTSGGGEQFF. The chain employs TRBV4-3 and TRBJ2-1; 13 nucleotides align to TRBD2. CDR1 is LGHNA, CDR2 YSLEER, per germline. Trimming at V came to 1 base and at J to 10 bases, leaving 10 bases not matched to a gene. This CDR3 has 17 residues.